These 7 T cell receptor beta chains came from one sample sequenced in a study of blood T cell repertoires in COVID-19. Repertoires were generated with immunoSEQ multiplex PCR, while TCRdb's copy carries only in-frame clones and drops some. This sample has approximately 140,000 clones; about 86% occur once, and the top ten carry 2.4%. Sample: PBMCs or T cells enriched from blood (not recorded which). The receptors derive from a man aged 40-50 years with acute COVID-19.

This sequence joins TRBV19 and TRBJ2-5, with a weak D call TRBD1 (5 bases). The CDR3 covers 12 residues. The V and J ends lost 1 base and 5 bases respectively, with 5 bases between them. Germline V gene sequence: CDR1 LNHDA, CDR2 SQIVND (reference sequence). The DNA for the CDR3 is TGTGCCAGTAGTATAGCAGGGGAGACCCAGTACTTC. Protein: CASSIAGETQYF.

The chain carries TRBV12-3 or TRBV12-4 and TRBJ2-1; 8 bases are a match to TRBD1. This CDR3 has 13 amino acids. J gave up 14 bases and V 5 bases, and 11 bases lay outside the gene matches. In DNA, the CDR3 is TGTGCCAGCAGTGCGCCAGGGGGCGTGAGGGAGTTCTTC. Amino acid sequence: CASSAPGGVREFF.

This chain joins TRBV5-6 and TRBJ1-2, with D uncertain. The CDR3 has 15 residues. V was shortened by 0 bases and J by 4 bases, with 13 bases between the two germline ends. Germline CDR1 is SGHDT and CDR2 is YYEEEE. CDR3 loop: CASSLDAGDLYGYTF. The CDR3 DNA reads TGTGCCAGCAGCTTGGATGCCGGAGACCTCTATGGCTACACCTTC.

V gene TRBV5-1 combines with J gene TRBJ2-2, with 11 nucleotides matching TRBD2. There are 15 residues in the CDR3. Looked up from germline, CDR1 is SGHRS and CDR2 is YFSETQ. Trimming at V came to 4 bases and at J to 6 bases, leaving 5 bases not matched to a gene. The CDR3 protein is CASSVTSGRAGELFF. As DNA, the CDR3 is TGCGCCAGCAGCGTCACTAGCGGGAGAGCCGGGGAGCTGTTTTTT.

CDR3 nucleotides: TGTGCCAGCTCAGATGGGACAGGGCGCTCTGGAAACACCATATATTTT. Translated, it gives CASSDGTGRSGNTIYF. This chain connects TRBV18 to TRBJ1-3; 9 nucleotides match TRBD1. There are 16 residues in the CDR3. J gave up 0 bases and V 5 bases, and 5 bases lay outside the gene matches. The germline gives CDR1 KGHSH, CDR2 LQKENI.

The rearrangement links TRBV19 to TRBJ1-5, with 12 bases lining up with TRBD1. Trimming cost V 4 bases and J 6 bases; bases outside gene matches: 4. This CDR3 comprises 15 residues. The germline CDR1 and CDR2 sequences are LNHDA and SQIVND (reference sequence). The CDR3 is CASSTGQGAGQPQHF. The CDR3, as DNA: TGTGCCAGTAGTACGGGACAGGGGGCAGGTCAGCCCCAGCATTTT. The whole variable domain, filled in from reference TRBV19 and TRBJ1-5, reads DGGITQSPKYLFRKEGQNVTLSCEQNLNHDAMYWYRQDPGQGLRLIYYSQIVNDFQKGDIAEGYSVSREKKESFPLTVTSAQKNPTAFYLCASSTGQGAGQPQHFGDGTRLSIL.

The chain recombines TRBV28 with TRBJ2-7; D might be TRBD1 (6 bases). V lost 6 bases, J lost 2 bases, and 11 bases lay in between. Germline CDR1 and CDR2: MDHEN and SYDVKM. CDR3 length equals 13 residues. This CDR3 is CASRLQGPYEQYF. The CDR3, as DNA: TGTGCCAGCAGATTACAGGGTCCCTACGAGCAGTACTTC.